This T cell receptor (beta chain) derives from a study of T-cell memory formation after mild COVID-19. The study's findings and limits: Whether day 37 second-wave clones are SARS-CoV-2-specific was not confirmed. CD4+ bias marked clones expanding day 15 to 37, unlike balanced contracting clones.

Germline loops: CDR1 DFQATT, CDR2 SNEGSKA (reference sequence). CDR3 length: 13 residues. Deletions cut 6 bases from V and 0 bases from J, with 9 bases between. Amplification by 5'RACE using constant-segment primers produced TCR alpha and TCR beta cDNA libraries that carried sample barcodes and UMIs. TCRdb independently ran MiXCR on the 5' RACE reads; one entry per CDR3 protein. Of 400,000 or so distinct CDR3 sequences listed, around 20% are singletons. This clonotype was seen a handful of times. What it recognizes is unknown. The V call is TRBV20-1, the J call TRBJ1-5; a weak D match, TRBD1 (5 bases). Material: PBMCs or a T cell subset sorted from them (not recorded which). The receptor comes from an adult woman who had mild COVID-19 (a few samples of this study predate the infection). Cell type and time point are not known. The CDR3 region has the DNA TGCAGTGCCGCGACAGATAGCAATCAGCCCCAGCATTTT. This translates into CSAATDSNQPQHF.